Sequencing of this TCR beta chain was carried out in a study of T cells in Graves' hyperthyroidism and ophthalmopathy. V lost 3 bases and J 5 bases, leaving 10 bases between the germline ends. CDR1 is ENHRY and CDR2 is SYGVKD in the germline V gene. The CDR3 sequence is 13 residues long. Uncontrolled infection, other autoimmune disease, pregnancy or lactation led to exclusion. Amplification targeted TCR beta CDR3 regions from RNA transcripts. The TCR CDR3 first-round RT-PCR relied on the HTBI primer set. Via MiXCR, TCRdb re-called the multiplex PCR reads, giving one row per CDR3 protein. The sample gives under 350,000 distinct CDR3 sequences, about 15% of which show up once; around 55% is in the top ten. In its sample, this clonotype was seen many times.

The sample comprised blood. This receptor was taken from a woman in her sixties with Graves' ophthalmopathy. V usage is TRBV10-3 and J usage is TRBJ2-5, with a tentative D call TRBD2 (6 bases). The CDR3 loop reads CAISDLGGETQYF. CDR3 coding DNA: TGTGCCATCAGTGACCTAGGAGGGGAGACCCAGTACTTC.